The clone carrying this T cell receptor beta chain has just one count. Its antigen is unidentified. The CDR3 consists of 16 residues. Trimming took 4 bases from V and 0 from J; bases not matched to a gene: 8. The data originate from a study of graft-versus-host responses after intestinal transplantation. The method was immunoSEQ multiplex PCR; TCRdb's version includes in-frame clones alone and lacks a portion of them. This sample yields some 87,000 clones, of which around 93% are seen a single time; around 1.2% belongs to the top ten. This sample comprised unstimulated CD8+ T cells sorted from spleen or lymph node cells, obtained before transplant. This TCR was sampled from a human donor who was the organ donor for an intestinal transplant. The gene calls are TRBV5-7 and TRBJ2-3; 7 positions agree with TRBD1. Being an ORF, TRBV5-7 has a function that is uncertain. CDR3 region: CASSPKRQGSTDTQYF. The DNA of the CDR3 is TGTGCCAGCAGCCCCAAGAGACAGGGTAGCACAGATACGCAGTATTTT.